This section outlines one T cell receptor (beta chain) sequence together with its context. There are 12 residues in the CDR3. Germline V gene data show CDR1 as SGHVS and CDR2 as FQNEAQ. V lost 5 bases to trimming and J lost 11 bases; unmatched junction nucleotides: 8. This entry comes from a study of blood T cell repertoires in COVID-19. TCRdb keeps only in-frame clones here, not all; method: immunoSEQ multiplex PCR. There are 44,000 or so clones in the sample; roughly nine tenths occur only once, and about 9.2% lies in the top ten. The TCR sequence derives from a human donor in a cohort sampled during active COVID-19. This chain connects TRBV7-8 to TRBJ1-1, with TRBD1 identical over 7 bases. The specimen was peripheral blood. CDR3 DNA sequence: TGTGCCAGCAGCCCCCTAACAGGGGCGGCTTTCTTT. It specifies CASSPLTGAAFF.